This is a list of T cell receptor beta chains from one sample in a study of shared clonotypes between healthy human individuals. Sequencing used immunoSEQ multiplex PCR; TCRdb keeps in-frame clones, though not all of them. The data contain some 1 million clones, approximately 68% of them singletons. The source material was memory CD4+ T cells sorted from blood. Every receptor here comes from a man younger than 35 in good health. The CDR3 runs from the conserved cysteine through the conserved F or W. Each record gives: J gene, D gene, clone size, V gene, CDR3 protein, CDR3 DNA. A D gene is named only where the DNA matches it firmly. The size entry is marked missing in some rows and otherwise reads once, few, many or a size class.

j_gene: TRBJ2-1; d_gene: -; abundance: -; v_gene: TRBV2; CDR3aa: CASSVRNEQFF; CDR3nt: TGTGCCAGCAGTGTTCGCAATGAGCAGTTCTTC
j_gene: TRBJ1-4; d_gene: -; abundance: -; v_gene: TRBV28; CDR3aa: CASSPGRTGTNEKLFF; CDR3nt: TGTGCCAGCAGTCCGGGTCGTACGGGGACTAATGAAAAACTGTTTTTT
j_gene: TRBJ2-1; d_gene: TRBD1; abundance: few; v_gene: TRBV19; CDR3aa: CASSPPPGQVVSYNEQFF; CDR3nt: TGTGCCAGTAGTCCACCTCCGGGACAGGTAGTGTCCTACAATGAGCAGTTCTTC
j_gene: TRBJ2-3; d_gene: -; abundance: -; v_gene: TRBV28; CDR3aa: CASSLPQRGTDTQYF; CDR3nt: TGTGCCAGCAGTTTACCTCAGCGGGGCACAGATACGCAGTATTTT
j_gene: TRBJ1-6; d_gene: -; abundance: -; v_gene: TRBV5-1; CDR3aa: CASRAGGSYNSPLHF; CDR3nt: TGCGCCAGCAGAGCGGGAGGCTCCTATAATTCACCCCTCCACTTT
j_gene: TRBJ2-7; d_gene: -; abundance: once; v_gene: TRBV7-8; CDR3aa: CASSLRGAGDIVTYEQYF; CDR3nt: TGTGCCAGCAGCTTACGTGGGGCAGGGGATATCGTTACCTACGAGCAGTACTTC
j_gene: TRBJ2-7; d_gene: -; abundance: -; v_gene: TRBV6-1; CDR3aa: CASSEVGQMQYF; CDR3nt: TGTGCCAGCAGTGAGGTTGGACAGATGCAGTACTTC
j_gene: TRBJ1-2; d_gene: TRBD1; abundance: -; v_gene: TRBV6-1; CDR3aa: CASKLGGQGHGYTF; CDR3nt: TGTGCCAGCAAGCTTGGAGGACAGGGGCATGGCTACACCTTC
j_gene: TRBJ2-1; d_gene: TRBD2; abundance: -; v_gene: TRBV5-1; CDR3aa: CASSLEGTTYNEQFF; CDR3nt: TGCGCCAGCAGCTTGGAAGGGACTACTTACAATGAGCAGTTCTTC
j_gene: TRBJ2-5; d_gene: -; abundance: -; v_gene: TRBV5-4; CDR3aa: CASSTGPRETQYF; CDR3nt: TGTGCCAGCAGCACCGGGCCCAGGGAGACCCAGTACTTC